This T cell receptor beta chain was sequenced in a study of multiple sclerosis patients with progressive multifocal leukoencephalopathy (dated by TCRdb to about 2019). Context from the whole study: Peripheral T and B cells were examined in MS patients who developed PML (4 under natalizumab, 1 after alemtuzumab) and in treated patients who did not develop PML. Two natalizumab-treated patients who later developed PML were followed longitudinally from before therapy through 6 and 12 months to PML onset. The study was designed to detect JC virus-specific or public T-cell expansions arising at the time of PML onset. Study-wide conclusions, independent of this receptor: When PML developed, neither common TRBV or TRBJ gene usage nor preferential TRBV-TRBJ pairings were detected. With only a small, descriptive cohort, it remained unclear whether the findings reflect JC virus infection or general immunocompromise. Only peripheral blood was analyzed, although cerebrospinal fluid or brain lymphocytes might be more informative for natalizumab-associated PML. TRB clones with frequency above 0.5% were observed only in PML patients, but the clones expanded at PML onset were found to be already present before and during natalizumab therapy. Lower normalized Shannon entropy suggested less diverse TRB repertoires in most PML patients, whereas the natalizumab-treated controls showed values near 1.

The immunoSEQ two-step multiplex PCR at survey-level depth was used to amplify TRB CDR3 regions from genomic DNA. Each PCR was spiked with synthetic inline TR CDR3 controls spanning all V-J pairings to estimate template counts and remove amplification bias. Reads were processed so that amplification and sequencing bias were reduced, and quantification was performed against synthetic TR CDR3 analogs. Concerning the study's data processing: Raw data were processed in ImmunoSEQ Analyzer, with out-of-frame sequences and CDR3s containing stop codons removed, and genes were named according to IMGT nomenclature. Normalized Shannon entropy, defined as 1 minus Pielou's evenness, served as the summary measure of repertoire diversity. TRB sequences were treated as identical only when sharing V gene, J gene and CDR3. Public PML clonotypes were CDR3s found in two or more PML-onset samples but not found earlier, in controls, or in public databases. Position-by-position CDR3 amino acid composition was analyzed in Skylign with the observed count method. The table was pulled from immuneACCESS by TCRdb, which kept in-frame rearrangements only. Such tables lose some clones; where checked, under half of the loss comes from unresolved V genes, and the rest has no known cause. The DNA gave D and trimming, while V, J and clone size come from that table. The sample records 26,000 or so clones, approximately 90% of which are singletons. Around 2.4% of the sample is held by the ten biggest clonotypes.

The CDR3, cysteine through phenylalanine, is 17 amino acids long. Only CDR3 DNA is held: 51 bases, read in frame from base 1. Sequences SGHDT (CDR1) and YYEEEE (CDR2) are obtained from the germline V gene. V and J lose 3 bases and 1 base, and a span of 19 bases separates them. Notes on this clone: The target of this receptor is not known. No much larger clone exists at a distance of one base, and base qualities are not known.

The label giving this sample's time point can be read as: approximately 12 months of natalizumab therapy. In light of the paper, this sample's treatment or condition label describes: on natalizumab therapy at sampling. Five MS patients treated with natalizumab who did not develop PML were sampled longitudinally as controls. Every listed patient had received interferon beta before, and every PML patient was female. At 6 and 12 months of natalizumab therapy, T1 and T2 blood samples were collected, respectively. Isolation of peripheral blood mononuclear cells was performed by Ficoll-Hypaque density gradient centrifugation.

The clonotype was recovered from a man aged 30 to 45 with multiple sclerosis. Recombination joined TRBV5-6 with TRBJ1-1; possibly the D gene is TRBD1, per 5 matching bases. The source material was PBMCs, sampled from a patient treated with natalizumab. The DNA sequence is given as TGTGCCAGCAGCTCCTCCGGGGGGTACGCCAGGAACACTGAAGCTTTCTTT. Its amino acids are CASSSSGGYARNTEAFF.